Each of the 7 T cell receptor beta chains below was sequenced from the same sample in a study of control samples from healthy donors and cancer patients. Produced via immunoSEQ multiplex PCR; TCRdb's table is partial and in-frame only. The table includes about 150,000 clones, around 94% detected once. The sequenced material came from PBMCs. The source of these receptors is a man aged 60 to 75 with colorectal cancer.

The genes are TRBV9 and TRBJ2-1; TRBD1 is a possible D gene (5 bases). Trimming took 7 bases from V and 6 from J, leaving 32 bases between them. Germline V gives CDR1 SGDLS, CDR2 YYNGEE. The CDR3 loop spans 19 amino acids. The CDR3 nucleotides are TGTGCCAGCGGAAGGTCCCAGTCTGCCGAGGACACAAATATCAATGAGCAGTTCTTC. Its protein is CASGRSQSAEDTNINEQFF.

This clone has a handful of counts. The chain recombines TRBV5-4 with TRBJ2-1; D ambiguous. The CDR3 contains 13 residues. Looked up from germline, CDR1 is SGHNT and CDR2 is YYREEE (reference sequence). V was shortened by 0 bases and J by 8 bases, with 9 bases between the two germline ends. CDR3 protein: CASSLGGVDEQFF. DNA for the CDR3: TGTGCCAGCAGCTTGGGAGGAGTCGATGAGCAGTTCTTC.

The gene calls are TRBV7-2 and TRBJ2-1, with 9 positions matching TRBD1. V dropped 8 bases and J dropped 2; count of bases not matched to a gene: 10. In germline, CDR1 is SGHTA, CDR2 FQGNSA. The CDR3 length is 16 residues. Written as DNA, the CDR3 is TGTGCCAGCGGAACCGGGACAGGGTACACCTACAATGAGCAGTTCTTC. Translated, it gives CASGTGTGYTYNEQFF.

V usage is TRBV10-3 and J usage is TRBJ2-7, with D maybe TRBD1 (6 bases). Trimming cost V 4 bases and J 2 bases, with 9 bases left between them. This CDR3 comprises 13 residues. Looked up from germline, CDR1 is ENHRY and CDR2 is SYGVKD. CDR3 protein: CAISGQAAYEQYF. The CDR3 DNA is TGTGCCATCAGTGGACAGGCAGCCTACGAGCAGTACTTC.

CDR3 bases: TGTGCCAGCAGCGTAGGAGGGGGACAGGCCTACGAGCAGTACTTC. It codes for CASSVGGGQAYEQYF. The V and J genes are TRBV9 and TRBJ2-7, with TRBD1 matching over 8 bases. The germline CDR1 and CDR2 sequences are SGDLS and YYNGEE. V gave up 0 bases and J gave up 2 bases; unmatched junction bases: 4. The CDR3 extends over 15 amino acids.

The genes are TRBV5-1 and TRBJ2-3; 10 bases map to TRBD2. CDR3 length: 16 amino acids. Germline V lookup: CDR1 SGHRS, CDR2 YFSETQ. Unmatched junction bases numbered 14, after V lost 7 bases and J lost 6 bases. The CDR3 nucleotides read TGCGCCAGCGGAGCCCAGGTGGGACTAGCGCTCGATACGCAGTATTTT. This encodes CASGAQVGLALDTQYF.

The rearrangement uses TRBV5-5 and TRBJ1-6; the match to TRBD1 covers 7 bases. The V and J ends lost 4 bases and 8 bases, in that order; junction bases with no gene match: 12. Germline loops: CDR1 SGHKS, CDR2 YYEKEE (reference sequence). This CDR3 contains 16 residues. The CDR3 region is CASSKTRQGTDSPLHF. The CDR3 bases are TGTGCCAGCAGCAAAACCCGACAGGGTACGGATTCACCCCTCCACTTT.